The rows below give T cell receptor beta chains drawn from one sample of a study of blood T cell repertoires in COVID-19. Data came from immunoSEQ multiplex PCR; TCRdb stores just in-frame clones and leaves some out. The table lists hundreds of thousands of clones, around 88% of them singletons. Sequencing was carried out using PBMCs or T cells enriched from blood (not recorded which). The receptors here all came from a woman aged 40 to 49 who had recovered from COVID-19. Both conserved end residues are trimmed from each CDR3. Each record gives: V gene, CDR3 protein.

V gene: TRBV28; CDR3 protein: ASSLPGAQPQH
V gene: TRBV15; CDR3 protein: ATSRDRSYEQY
V gene: TRBV4-3; CDR3 protein: ASSQRTGGGNTIY
V gene: TRBV6-2/TRBV6-3; CDR3 protein: ASSLGLAEVTQY
V gene: TRBV28; CDR3 protein: ASGTAYGYT
V gene: TRBV7-9; CDR3 protein: ASSLAGQGFGYT
V gene: TRBV7-9; CDR3 protein: ASSRGGRSAYGYT
V gene: TRBV27; CDR3 protein: ASREGLVDEQF
V gene: TRBV6-4; CDR3 protein: ASRAGLDSPLH
V gene: TRBV4-3; CDR3 protein: ASSQDPGYQQF
V gene: TRBV2; CDR3 protein: ASKRSTDTQY